This T cell receptor beta chain was profiled in a study of blood T cell repertoires in COVID-19. Study details: COVID-19 samples from acute and convalescent phases originated in the United States, Italy and Spain. The cDNA or gDNA used as material had been derived from T cells, B-cell-depleted T cells, or PBMCs.

This CDR3 spans 12 amino acids. Germline V CDR1 and CDR2: SGHAT, FQNNGV. Trimming shortened V by 9 bases and J by 2 bases, and 11 bases separated the two germline ends. Seattle cases were enrolled at active infection and followed longitudinally. Authors' data handling: The assay estimated nucleated cells by amplifying reference gene primers. TCRdb keeps only in-frame clones here, not all; method: immunoSEQ multiplex PCR. V and J calls and clone size come straight from that table; D and trimming were deduced from the DNA. The sample lists 200,000 to 300,000 clones, about 84% occurring once. This sequence originates from an elderly woman with COVID-19, enrolled during active disease. Sequencing used peripheral blood. The rearrangement uses TRBV11-2 and TRBJ2-7, with D tentatively TRBD2 (5 bases). The CDR3: CASRTGTYEQYF. CDR3 DNA sequence: TGTGCCAGTAGAACCGGGACCTACGAGCAGTACTTC.